A single sample is the source of the 21 T cell receptor beta chains below, sequenced in a study of T cell clonality in common variable immunodeficiency. Study-level points and caveats: Fewer deletions and N-nucleotide insertions were reportedly seen in common variable immunodeficiency TCR beta sequences.

Sequenced by immunoSEQ multiplex PCR; TCRdb stores in-frame clones only, minus some. This sample has about 19,000 clones and no singletons, with 6.6% in the ten largest. Their antigen targets remain unknown. The sequenced sample was peripheral blood mononuclear cells. The receptors were sampled from a human donor with common variable immunodeficiency.

As to this clone: Sequencing ends 3 residues short of the CDR3 end; the germline J gene provides the rest. This chain links TRBV19 with TRBJ2-3; a possible D gene is TRBD2 (7 bases). Germline V lookup: CDR1 LNHDA, CDR2 SQIVND (reference sequence). Trimming cost V 3 bases and J 6 bases, with 16 bases left between them. This CDR3 spans 15 amino acids. CDR3 DNA (partial): TGTGCCAGTAGTATGGGGGGGGCAGCCGGGGATACG. As protein: CASSMGGAAGDT. In full, the CDR3 is CASSMGGAAGDTQYF. Drawing the rest from reference TRBV19 and TRBJ2-3, the complete variable domain is DGGITQSPKYLFRKEGQNVTLSCEQNLNHDAMYWYRQDPGQGLRLIYYSQIVNDFQKGDIAEGYSVSREKKESFPLTVTSAQKNPTAFYLCASSMGGAAGDTQYFGPGTRLTVL.

On this clone: The read ends 3 residues before the CDR3 terminus; that terminus is restored from the germline J gene. The chain couples TRBV2 to TRBJ2-2, with TRBD2 identical over 10 bases. Germline V lookup: CDR1 SNHLY, CDR2 FYNNEI. Trimming cost V 5 bases and J 7 bases; bases outside gene matches: 10. There are 16 residues in the CDR3. The DNA read from the CDR3 is TGTGCCAGCAGTACCAGAGCGGGGGGGTCCGGCGGGGAG. It codes for CASSTRAGGSGGE. The whole CDR3 sequence is CASSTRAGGSGGELFF. The entire variable domain, with the rest obtained from reference TRBV2 and TRBJ2-2, is as follows: EPEVTQTPSHQVTQMGQEVILRCVPISNHLYFYWYRQILGQKVEFLVSFYNNEISEKSEIFDDQFSVERPDGSNFTLKIRSTKLEDSAMYFCASSTRAGGSGGELFFGEGSRLTVL.

This clone showed up many times. The read gets to within 3 residues of the CDR3 end, and the germline J gene fills in the rest. The chain has TRBV7-2 and TRBJ2-3; D is unclear. Germline loops: CDR1 SGHTA, CDR2 FQGNSA. Trimming took off 6 bases at V and 4 bases at J, with 11 bases between the two ends. CDR3 size: 13 residues. The CDR3: CASSTMRPDTQYF. The part of the CDR3 DNA that was read is TGTGCCAGCAGTACCATGAGGCCAGATACG.

The table lists this clone with a few counts. The CDR3 goes on 3 residues after the read ends, and that part is filled in from the germline J gene. The V call is TRBV7-2, the J call TRBJ1-2, with D unresolved. This CDR3 has 13 residues. Trimming removed 5 bases from V and 4 bases from J, with 11 bases in between. The germline V gene has CDR1 SGHTA and CDR2 FQGNSA. Incomplete CDR3 DNA: TGTGCCAGCAGCCCCGACGCGGGCTATGGC. It codes for CASSPDAGYG. The whole CDR3 region reads CASSPDAGYGYTF.

This clone came up many times. The sequence runs out 3 residues before the end of the CDR3; the remainder is reconstructed from the germline J gene. The chain recombines TRBV7-2 with TRBJ2-7; 9 nucleotides align to TRBD1. Looked up from germline, CDR1 is SGHTA and CDR2 is FQGNSA. Trimming removed 4 bases from V and 3 bases from J; junction bases left unmatched: 7. The CDR3 length is 15 residues. CDR3 protein: CASSSPDRGIYEQYF. The DNA read from the CDR3 is TGTGCCAGCAGCTCTCCGGACAGGGGCATCTACGAG. Full variable domain (rest looked up from reference TRBV7-2 and TRBJ2-7): GAGVSQSPSNKVTEKGKDVELRCDPISGHTALYWYRQSLGQGLEFLIYFQGNSAPDKSGLPSDRFSAERTGGSVSTLTIQRTQQEDSAVYLCASSSPDRGIYEQYFGPGTRLTVT.

This clone was recorded at least ten times. Read sequence stops 3 residues before the CDR3 end, and the germline J gene provides the missing end. The chain combines TRBV20-1 with TRBJ1-1, with 10 bases lining up with TRBD1. Germline CDR1 reads DFQATT; CDR2 reads SNEGSKA (reference sequence). The V segment lost 5 bases and the J segment 5 bases; nucleotides outside the gene matches: 8. The CDR3 consists of 14 residues. The CDR3 bases that were read are TGCAGTGCTCTTAGGACAGGGGGTTTTACTGAA. Translated: CSALRTGGFTE. The entire CDR3 sequence reads CSALRTGGFTEAFF.

This clone was counted at least ten times. The read ends 3 residues shy of where the CDR3 ends; the end is completed using the germline J gene. This sequence joins TRBV12-5 and TRBJ1-1, with 7 positions matching TRBD1. Germline CDR1 LGHNT, CDR2 FRNRAP. V lost 0 bases, J lost 1 base, and 2 bases stayed unmatched. The CDR3 is 15 amino acids. This CDR3 is CASGLVQGRNTEAFF. CDR3 DNA, as far as it was read: TGTGCTAGTGGTTTGGTACAGGGGAGGAACACTGAA.

This clone appeared many times. The read terminates 3 residues ahead of where the CDR3 ends, so the germline J gene completes it. The rearrangement links TRBV18 to TRBJ1-1; TRBD1 matches at 9 bases. Germline CDR1 is KGHSH and CDR2 is LQKENI. V lost 3 bases to trimming and J lost 5 bases; unmatched junction nucleotides: 4. The length of the CDR3 is 14 residues. The CDR3: CASSPDGTGTEAFF. The DNA read from the CDR3 is TGTGCCAGCTCACCGGATGGGACAGGGACTGAA.

To note about this clone: A junction boundary mismatches the germline segment, possibly from a read error. The read falls 3 residues short of the CDR3 end, and the missing part is taken from the germline J gene. J is TRBJ2-7 and V is TRBV30; D may be TRBD2 (5 bases). The length of the CDR3 is 11 residues. Per germline, CDR1 GTSNPN and CDR2 SVGIG (reference sequence). The CDR3 spells CAGSLSYEQYF. The sequenced CDR3 bases are TGTGCCGGGAGCCTCTCCTACGAG.

This clone was seen more than once but under ten times. The read comes to an end 3 residues before the CDR3 does, leaving the germline J gene to fill in the end. This rearrangement joins TRBV19 to TRBJ2-1, with 11 positions matching TRBD2. J gave up 3 bases and V 8 bases, and 6 bases lay outside the gene matches. Germline-derived CDR1 and CDR2 are LNHDA and SQIVND (reference sequence). CDR3 length: 15 residues. The CDR3 sequence is CASSTSGSSYNEQFF. The DNA read from the CDR3 is TGTGCCAGTTCCACTAGCGGGAGCAGCTACAATGAG.

This clone came up many times. CDR3 sequence reads: CASSPPNLIDEQFF. CDR3 DNA (partial): TGTGCCAGCTCACCCCCTAATCTCATCGATGAG. The chain combines TRBV18 with TRBJ2-1; D is ambiguous. The read finishes 3 residues shy of the CDR3 end, and the germline J gene is used to complete it. CDR1 KGHSH and CDR2 LQKENI come from the germline V gene. V was trimmed by 3 bases and J by 8 bases, leaving 14 bases between them. The CDR3 runs to 14 residues.

This clone turned up a few times. The CDR3 extends 3 residues past the end of the read, so its final part is completed from the germline J gene. The chain joins TRBV2 to TRBJ2-7, with D possibly being TRBD2 (7 bases). The V and J ends lost 6 bases and 3 bases respectively, with 21 bases between them. The CDR3 is 16 residues long. Looked up from germline, CDR1 is SNHLY and CDR2 is FYNNEI. CDR3 sequence: CASRKRGAGPNYEQYF. The part of the CDR3 DNA that was read is TGTGCCAGCAGAAAACGGGGGGCAGGGCCGAACTACGAG.

This clone was detected a few times. The CDR3 end lies 3 residues beyond the end of the read and is filled in from the germline J gene. The chain has TRBV6-2 or TRBV6-3 and TRBJ2-3; 9 bases are shared with TRBD1. CDR3 length equals 14 residues. From germline, CDR1 is MNHEY and CDR2 SVGEGT. With 6 bases clipped from V and 3 bases from J, the junction kept 4 bases outside the gene matches. The CDR3 sequence is CASSQQGATDTQYF. The sequenced part of the CDR3 DNA is TGTGCCAGCAGCCAACAGGGGGCAACAGATACG.

As regards this clone: Coverage ceases 3 residues before the CDR3 finishes, and the germline J gene fills in the end. The chain combines TRBV2 with TRBJ2-2, with TRBD2 matching 11 bases. With V trimmed by 6 bases and J by 1 base, 4 bases remained unmatched. Looked up from germline, CDR1 is SNHLY and CDR2 is FYNNEI. The CDR3 consists of 16 residues. The CDR3 DNA, read in part, is TGTGCCAGCAGCGACGGACTAGCGGGGAACACCGGGGAG. This encodes CASSDGLAGNTGE. The CDR3 as a whole reads CASSDGLAGNTGELFF.

This clone was found many times. The CDR3 end falls 3 residues outside the read, so it is completed with the germline J gene. The chain couples TRBV6-2 or TRBV6-3 to TRBJ2-2, with 10 bases that match TRBD2. The germline V gene encodes CDR1 MNHEY and CDR2 SVGEGT. The CDR3 extends over 17 amino acids. J gave up 3 bases and V 6 bases, and 10 bases lay outside the gene matches. The CDR3 is CASSPKGLAIDTGELFF. Partial CDR3 DNA: TGTGCCAGCAGCCCCAAGGGACTAGCGATCGACACCGGGGAG.

A word on this clone: The observed sequence ends 3 residues before the CDR3 terminus, with the missing tail filled in from the germline J gene. The chain recombines TRBV7-9 with TRBJ2-7; TRBD1 matches 8 bases. V dropped 4 bases and J dropped 5; count of bases not matched to a gene: 7. The germline CDR1 and CDR2 sequences are SEHNR and FQNEAQ (reference sequence). The CDR3 loop spans 14 amino acids. CDR3 bases read: TGTGCCAGCAGCTCGGAGACAGGGGTAGACGAG. Its protein product is CASSSETGVDE. The entire CDR3 reads CASSSETGVDEQYF.

This clone was recorded a few times. This CDR3 is CASSFTGTGGYTF. CDR3 bases read: TGTGCCAGCAGCTTCACAGGGACGGGGGGC. The chain is built from TRBV7-9 and TRBJ1-2; D might be TRBD1 (6 bases). The read stops 3 residues short of the end of the CDR3; the missing end is completed from the germline J gene. The CDR3 has 13 amino acids. Germline loops: CDR1 SEHNR, CDR2 FQNEAQ (reference sequence).

A few counts support this clone. Read data end 3 residues before the CDR3 end; the end is taken from the germline J gene. This chain uses TRBV19 with TRBJ1-1, with TRBD1 as a possible D gene (5 bases). From germline, CDR1 is LNHDA and CDR2 SQIVND (reference sequence). The CDR3 sequence is 14 residues long. CDR3 residues: CASSISQGGLYAFF. The DNA read from the CDR3 is TGTGCCAGTAGTATATCTCAGGGAGGTTTGTAT.

CDR3 protein: CSARDRDRLEGGEKLFF. The part of the CDR3 DNA that was read is TGCAGTGCTAGAGATAGGGACAGGTTAGAGGGGGGAGAAAAA. The V call is TRBV20-1, the J call TRBJ1-4; 8 bases match TRBD1. Sequencing ends 3 residues short of the CDR3 end; the germline J gene provides the rest. Germline V lookup: CDR1 DFQATT, CDR2 SNEGSKA (reference sequence). With 0 bases clipped from V and 8 bases from J, the junction kept 14 bases outside the gene matches. The CDR3 totals 17 residues.

In its sample, this clone was seen many times. With the read ending 3 residues before the CDR3 end, the germline J gene is used to fill in that end. The chain has TRBV5-5 and TRBJ2-2; 9 bases align to TRBD2. Germline values: CDR1 SGHKS, CDR2 YYEKEE (reference sequence). The CDR3 totals 15 residues. Unmatched junction bases numbered 4, after V lost 3 bases and J lost 4 bases. The CDR3 DNA, read in part, is TGTGCCAGCAGCTATCGACTAGCGGTCACCGGGGAG. It is translated as CASSYRLAVTGE. In full, the CDR3 is CASSYRLAVTGELFF.

Points on this clone: The read is 3 residues too short to cover the CDR3 end, so that end is filled in from the germline J gene. This chain joins TRBV11-2 and TRBJ2-5, with 8 bases that match TRBD2. After removal of 3 bases from V and 5 bases from J, the junction contained 8 bases not matched to a gene. This CDR3 has 15 residues. The germline V gene has CDR1 SGHAT and CDR2 FQNNGV. The CDR3 protein is CASSFKRETSETQYF. The CDR3 DNA, read in part, is TGTGCCAGCAGCTTCAAGCGGGAGACCTCGGAGACC.